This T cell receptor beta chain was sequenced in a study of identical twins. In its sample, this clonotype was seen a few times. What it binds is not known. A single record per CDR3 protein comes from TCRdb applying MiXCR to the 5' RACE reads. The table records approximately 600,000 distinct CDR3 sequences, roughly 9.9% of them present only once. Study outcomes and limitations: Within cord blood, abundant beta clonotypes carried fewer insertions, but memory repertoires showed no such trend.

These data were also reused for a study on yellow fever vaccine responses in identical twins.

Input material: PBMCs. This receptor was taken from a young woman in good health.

DNA for the CDR3: TGTGCCAGCAGCCTCAGGACTAGCGGTTACGAGCAGTACTTC. This sequence encodes CASSLRTSGYEQYF. The chain uses TRBV11-2 and TRBJ2-7; 10 bases agree with TRBD2. J lost 4 bases, V lost 5 bases, and 5 bases had no gene match. CDR3 size: 14 residues. Germline values: CDR1 SGHAT, CDR2 FQNNGV.